Below, 28 T cell receptor beta chains from the same sample are listed, as sequenced in a study of blood T cell repertoires in COVID-19. Only in-frame clones appear in the TCRdb table, and some are missing; sequencing was by immunoSEQ multiplex PCR. Of some 48,000 clones listed, about 85% are singletons. The source material was peripheral blood. These receptors were collected from a woman older than 75 in a cohort sampled during active or convalescent COVID-19.

The rearrangement links TRBV6-5 to TRBJ2-3; 7 bases map to TRBD2. The CDR3 has 12 amino acids. Trimming at V came to 7 bases and at J to 4 bases, leaving 2 bases not matched to a gene. The V gene's germline CDR1 is MNHEY and CDR2 SVGAGI. CDR3 nucleotides: TGTGCCAGCATGGGGAGGGCAGATACGCAGTATTTT. Residues: CASMGRADTQYF.

V gene TRBV6-2 or TRBV6-3 combines with J gene TRBJ1-2, with TRBD1 identical over 9 bases. This CDR3 region has 13 residues. V gave up 5 bases and J gave up 5 bases; unmatched junction bases: 3. The germline gives CDR1 MNHEY, CDR2 SVGEGT. Written as DNA, the CDR3 is TGTGCCAGCAGTGGGACAGGGCTTTATGGCTACACCTTC. As protein: CASSGTGLYGYTF.

The gene calls are TRBV5-1 and TRBJ2-6, with D perhaps matching TRBD2 (6 bases). CDR1 is SGHRS and CDR2 is YFSETQ in the germline V gene. V was shortened by 3 bases and J by 1 base, with 8 bases between the two germline ends. CDR3 length equals 15 residues. The CDR3 bases are TGCGCCAGCAGCTCGGGGGAATCTGGGGCCAACGTCCTGACTTTC. Its translation: CASSSGESGANVLTF. Full variable domain (outside the CDR3, taken from reference TRBV5-1 and TRBJ2-6): KAGVTQTPRYLIKTRGQQVTLSCSPISGHRSVSWYQQTPGQGLQFLFEYFSETQRNKGNFPGRFSGRQFSNSRSEMNVSTLELGDSALYLCASSSGESGANVLTFGAGSRLTVL.

The V call is TRBV10-1, the J call TRBJ1-1; no clear D. The CDR3 length is 19 residues. The V gene lost 0 bases and the J gene lost 0 bases, with 20 bases spanning the gap. Looked up from germline, CDR1 is WNHNN and CDR2 is SYGVQD (reference sequence). The CDR3 here is CASSESRLGMKVMNTEAFF. The CDR3 nucleotides read TGCGCCAGCAGTGAGTCGCGACTGGGTATGAAGGTCATGAACACTGAAGCTTTCTTT.

This clone was seen a handful of times. This chain uses TRBV4-1 with TRBJ2-2; 12 bases align to TRBD2. This CDR3 is 17 amino acids long. The V segment lost 4 bases and the J segment 3 bases; nucleotides outside the gene matches: 6. Germline assignment: CDR1 MGHRA and CDR2 YSYEKL. CDR3: CASSRDTSGGYTGELFF. Written as DNA, the CDR3 is TGCGCCAGCAGCCGCGACACTAGCGGGGGGTACACCGGGGAGCTGTTTTTT.

This chain joins TRBV5-1 and TRBJ2-3; TRBD2 might be the D (5 bases). Trimming took off 3 bases at V and 0 bases at J, with 11 bases between the two ends. The CDR3 is 15 residues long. Per germline, CDR1 SGHRS and CDR2 YFSETQ. The CDR3 protein is CASSSVARSTDTQYF. CDR3 in DNA: TGCGCCAGCAGCTCCGTAGCGCGAAGCACAGATACGCAGTATTTT.

The chain links TRBV7-9 to TRBJ1-1; no definite D call. The germline V gene encodes CDR1 SEHNR and CDR2 FQNEAQ (reference sequence). V lost 3 bases to trimming and J lost 3 bases, with 5 bases between them. The CDR3 spans 12 residues. The CDR3 loop is CASSFRDTEAFF. As DNA, the CDR3 is TGTGCCAGCAGCTTCCGGGACACTGAAGCTTTCTTT.

The rearrangement joins TRBV6-1 to TRBJ2-3; 7 positions match TRBD2. V lost 4 bases and J lost 2; bases outside the gene matches: 15. The CDR3 has 18 amino acids. Per germline, CDR1 MNHNS and CDR2 SASEGT. The CDR3, as DNA: TGTGCCAGCAGTGCGGGTCTCCTGACGGGAGGTTCCACAGATACGCAGTATTTT. Protein: CASSAGLLTGGSTDTQYF.

The chain uses TRBV11-2 and TRBJ2-5, with a possible D match to TRBD2 (5 bases). V shed 2 bases and J shed 0 bases, with 7 bases lying between them. Germline CDR1 SGHAT, CDR2 FQNNGV. This CDR3 has 14 residues. The CDR3 sequence: CASSLWRDQETQYF. The DNA for the CDR3 is TGTGCCAGCAGCTTATGGCGGGACCAAGAGACCCAGTACTTC.

The chain has TRBV7-2 and TRBJ1-2, with D possibly matching TRBD1 (6 bases). Germline CDR1 reads SGHTA; CDR2 reads FQGNSA. Trimming took off 0 bases at V and 6 bases at J, with 17 bases between the two ends. The CDR3 spans 16 residues. CDR3 sequence: CASSLAPGGVTNGYTF. DNA of the CDR3: TGTGCCAGCAGCTTAGCACCGGGGGGCGTTACAAATGGCTACACCTTC. Filled out from reference TRBV7-2 and TRBJ1-2, the complete variable domain reads GAGVSQSPSNKVTEKGKDVELRCDPISGHTALYWYRQSLGQGLEFLIYFQGNSAPDKSGLPSDRFSAERTGGSVSTLTIQRTQQEDSAVYLCASSLAPGGVTNGYTFGSGTRLTVV.

Worth noting for this clone: The junction and the germline gene differ at one end; a read error may be behind it. The chain is built from TRBV9 and TRBJ2-3; 8 bases fit TRBD2. Germline values: CDR1 SGDLS, CDR2 YYNGEE. The length of the CDR3 is 14 residues. CDR3 in DNA: TGTGCCAGCAGCGTAGGGACTAGCAGAGATACGCAGTATTTT. Amino acids: CASSVGTSRDTQYF. The full variable domain, its missing parts supplied by reference TRBV9 and TRBJ2-3, is DSGVTQTPKHLITATGQRVTLRCSPRSGDLSVYWYQQSLDQGLQFLIQYYNGEERAKGNILERFSAQQFPDLHSELNLSSLELGDSALYFCASSVGTSRDTQYFGPGTRLTVL.

J is TRBJ1-6 and V is TRBV30; tentative D call: TRBD1 (6 bases). The germline V and J ends were trimmed by 4 bases and 13 bases, with 23 bases remaining between them. CDR1 and CDR2 (germline): GTSNPN, SVGIG (reference sequence). The CDR3 runs to 15 residues. The CDR3 loop is CAWMMAGVVGSPLHF. The CDR3 coding sequence is TGTGCCTGGATGATGGCAGGGGTGGTCGGTTCGCCCCTCCACTTT. The full variable domain, with the rest looked up from reference TRBV30 and TRBJ1-6, is SQTIHQWPATLVQPVGSPLSLECTVEGTSNPNLYWYRQAAGRGLQLLFYSVGIGQISSEVPQNLSASRPQDRQFILSSKKLLLSDSGFYLCAWMMAGVVGSPLHFGNGTRLTVT.

The rearrangement links TRBV5-1 to TRBJ1-3, with 7 bases identical to TRBD1. This CDR3 has 16 amino acids. Germline lookup yields CDR1 SGHRS and CDR2 YFSETQ. J lost 4 bases, V lost 3 bases, and 10 bases had no gene match. CDR3 DNA: TGCGCCAGCAGCTCGGGCCGGGACAGCCCAGGAAACACCATATATTTT. Translated: CASSSGRDSPGNTIYF. The whole variable domain, remainder taken from reference TRBV5-1 and TRBJ1-3, is KAGVTQTPRYLIKTRGQQVTLSCSPISGHRSVSWYQQTPGQGLQFLFEYFSETQRNKGNFPGRFSGRQFSNSRSEMNVSTLELGDSALYLCASSSGRDSPGNTIYFGEGSWLTVV.

V gene TRBV12-3 or TRBV12-4 combines with J gene TRBJ2-5, with 10 bases that match TRBD1. V shed 8 bases, J shed 5 bases, and the junction held 2 bases outside the gene matches. This CDR3 has 12 residues. CDR3 DNA sequence: TGTGCCAGCGGACAGGGGGTTGAGACCCAGTACTTC. Amino acids: CASGQGVETQYF.

This clone has just one count. The CDR3 DNA is TGTGCCACCAGTGATCCCCTTTGGACAGGGTCGAACACCGGGGAGCTGTTTTTT. This gives the protein CATSDPLWTGSNTGELFF. The rearrangement joins TRBV24-1 to TRBJ2-2; 8 positions match TRBD1. The J segment lost 0 bases and the V segment lost 3 bases, leaving 8 bases of the junction unmatched. This CDR3 comprises 18 residues. Germline V CDR1 and CDR2: KGHDR, SFDVKD.

The V gene is TRBV7-3, the J gene TRBJ1-1, with 7 nucleotides matching TRBD1. This CDR3 has 13 residues. J lost 4 bases, V lost 2 bases, and 1 base had no gene match. CDR1 is SGHTA, CDR2 FQGTGA, per germline. The CDR3 loop is CASSLYRGTEAFF. The CDR3 DNA reads TGTGCCAGCAGCTTATACAGGGGCACTGAAGCTTTCTTT.

This clone appeared once. V is TRBV5-1 and J is TRBJ2-7; 9 nucleotides match TRBD2. The V segment lost 5 bases and the J segment 1 base; nucleotides outside the gene matches: 7. Germline V gene lookup returns CDR1 SGHRS and CDR2 YFSETQ. The CDR3 is 15 amino acids. This chain's CDR3 is CASRYLTSGSYEQYF. In DNA form, the CDR3 reads TGCGCCAGCAGATATCTGACTAGCGGTTCCTACGAGCAGTACTTC.

The chain carries TRBV10-3 and TRBJ2-7, with 9 bases that match TRBD2. V shed 2 bases, J shed 1 base, and the junction held 0 bases outside the gene matches. Germline-derived CDR1 and CDR2 are ENHRY and SYGVKD. This CDR3 has 14 residues. CDR3 in amino acids: CAISESGRSYEQYF. The DNA of the CDR3 is TGTGCCATCAGTGAGAGCGGGAGGTCCTACGAGCAGTACTTC.

The chain is built from TRBV7-9 and TRBJ2-3; the D gene is possibly TRBD2 (6 bases). This CDR3 has 16 residues. V was pared by 4 bases and J by 5 bases, with 19 bases between. Germline V lookup: CDR1 SEHNR, CDR2 FQNEAQ (reference sequence). In nucleotides, the CDR3 is TGTGCCAGCAGCTGGGCCGGCGGGGTATCCGTAGATACGCAGTATTTT. Protein sequence: CASSWAGGVSVDTQYF.

This chain links TRBV2 with TRBJ2-1, with 12 bases fitting TRBD2. CDR3 length: 17 residues. With 6 bases clipped from V and 1 base from J, the junction kept 7 bases outside the gene matches. The germline gives CDR1 SNHLY, CDR2 FYNNEI. CDR3 sequence: CASRPRLAGVSYNEQFF. The CDR3 DNA is TGTGCCAGCAGGCCGAGACTAGCGGGAGTGTCCTACAATGAGCAGTTCTTC.

This clone appeared once. This rearrangement joins TRBV6-2 or TRBV6-3 to TRBJ1-6; 11 nucleotides line up with TRBD1. CDR1 is MNHEY, CDR2 SVGEGT, per germline. Trimming removed 5 bases from V and 9 bases from J; junction bases left unmatched: 6. This CDR3 is built from 15 residues. Here the CDR3 reads CASSGTGGRTSPLHF. CDR3 nucleotides: TGTGCCAGCAGTGGGACAGGGGGAAGAACTTCACCCCTCCACTTT.

CDR3 loop: CASSVQGLGSYNSPLHF. DNA for the CDR3: TGTGCCAGCAGCGTCCAGGGGTTGGGCTCCTATAATTCACCCCTCCACTTT. This sequence joins TRBV11-2 and TRBJ1-6, with D possibly TRBD1 on 6 matching bases. The V gene's germline CDR1 is SGHAT and CDR2 FQNNGV. V was clipped by 5 bases and J by 0 bases, with 14 bases between them. The CDR3 sequence is 17 residues long.

V and J are TRBV6-5 and TRBJ2-7, with a weak D call TRBD1 (5 bases). Germline V gives CDR1 MNHEY, CDR2 SVGAGI. Trimming shortened V by 8 bases and J by 5 bases, and 19 bases separated the two germline ends. This CDR3 contains 14 residues. In DNA, the CDR3 is TGTGCCAGCGTAAGGGGCATCGGGCTGGACGAGCAGTACTTC. It encodes CASVRGIGLDEQYF.

A few counts support this clone. V is TRBV23-1 and J is TRBJ1-1; possible D gene TRBD1, 5 bases. TRBV23-1 is an ORF for which the function is uncertain. Deletions cut 3 bases from V and 1 base from J, with 15 bases between. The CDR3 is made up of 16 amino acids. CDR3 DNA: TGCGCCAGCAGTCAGGCCGGACACCTCCCGAACACTGAAGCTTTCTTT. The encoded protein is CASSQAGHLPNTEAFF.

The genes are TRBV19 and TRBJ2-5; D perhaps matches TRBD1 (6 bases). The V and J ends lost 5 bases and 7 bases respectively, with 14 bases between them. The CDR3 spans 13 residues. CDR1 and CDR2 (germline): LNHDA, SQIVND (reference sequence). The CDR3 bases are TGTGCCAGTAGTCCTACAGGGTCGGGGACCCAGTACTTC. It encodes CASSPTGSGTQYF.

The V gene is TRBV5-4, the J gene TRBJ2-7; 8 bases are a match to TRBD1. The trim removed 4 bases at V and 7 bases at J, leaving 13 bases unmatched. The CDR3 sequence is 15 residues long. The V gene's germline CDR1 is SGHNT and CDR2 YYREEE (reference sequence). The CDR3 bases are TGTGCCAGCAGCCCGCCAGGGGGCGTTCGTGAAGAGCAGTACTTC. Translation gives CASSPPGGVREEQYF.

The chain carries TRBV6-5 and TRBJ1-2; D gene unclear. The CDR3 consists of 13 residues. V gave up 2 bases and J gave up 8 bases, with 12 bases separating them. Germline V gene sequence: CDR1 MNHEY, CDR2 SVGAGI. CDR3 DNA: TGTGCCAGCAGTTACCAGATAAGCGGCGGCTACACCTTC. This sequence encodes CASSYQISGGYTF.

The gene calls are TRBV5-1 and TRBJ2-7; 7 bases map to TRBD1. Germline CDR1 SGHRS, CDR2 YFSETQ. V shed 4 bases and J 2 bases; nucleotides not matched to a gene: 6. The CDR3 has 14 residues. CDR3 nucleotides: TGCGCCAGCAGCGCCAGGGGGTTAGCCTACGAGCAGTACTTC. Its translation: CASSARGLAYEQYF.